This T cell receptor (beta chain) is drawn from a study of blood T cell repertoires in COVID-19. Study in general: The origin of the acute and convalescent COVID-19 samples was the United States, Italy and Spain. T cells, B-cell-depleted T cells, or PBMCs provided the cDNA or gDNA that served as material.

Trimming removed 3 bases from V and 9 bases from J; junction bases left unmatched: 4. CDR3 length: 13 residues. Assay: immunoSEQ multiplex PCR; the TCRdb copy retains only in-frame clones and omits some. The table shows under 200,000 clones, with about 85% occurring only once. The sequenced sample was peripheral blood. The chain is built from TRBV12-3 or TRBV12-4 and TRBJ2-1, with 8 nucleotides matching TRBD2. The TCR comes from a woman over 75 with acute or convalescent COVID-19. CDR3 in DNA: TGTGCCAGCAGTTTCGGGGGGGCAGGTGAGCAGTTCTTC. Translated: CASSFGGAGEQFF.